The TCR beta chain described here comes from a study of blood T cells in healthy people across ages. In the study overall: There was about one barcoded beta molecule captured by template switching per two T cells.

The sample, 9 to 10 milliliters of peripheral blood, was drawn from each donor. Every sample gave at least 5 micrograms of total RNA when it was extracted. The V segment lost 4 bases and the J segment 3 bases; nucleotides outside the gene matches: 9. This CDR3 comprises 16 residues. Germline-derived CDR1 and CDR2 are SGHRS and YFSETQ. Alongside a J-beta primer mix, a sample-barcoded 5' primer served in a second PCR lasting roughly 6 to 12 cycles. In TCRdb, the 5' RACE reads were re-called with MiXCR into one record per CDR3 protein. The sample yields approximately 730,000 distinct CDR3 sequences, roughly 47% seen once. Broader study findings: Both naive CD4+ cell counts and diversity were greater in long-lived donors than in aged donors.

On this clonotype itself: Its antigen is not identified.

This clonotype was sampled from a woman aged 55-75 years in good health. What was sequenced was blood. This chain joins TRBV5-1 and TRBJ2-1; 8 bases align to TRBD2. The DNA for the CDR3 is TGCGCCAGCAGCCCCCTAACCCGGGAGGGCTACAATGAGCAGTTCTTC. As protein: CASSPLTREGYNEQFF.